One sample yielded the 21 T cell receptor beta chains listed below, sequenced in a study of Ad26.COV2.S vaccination and SARS-CoV-2 variants listed by TCRdb under 2021. Reading the label with the study, this specimen's treatment or condition is: 15 to 20 received Ad26.COV2.S at low or high dose, single or two shots; about five received placebo; per-sample allocation not given. For vaccine and placebo recipients, the sequenced repertoires came from samples collected on day 63 after the first injection. Libraries came from the immunoSEQ multiplex PCR assay. TCRdb's version of the immuneACCESS table is confined to in-frame rearrangements and falls short of the full clone set. An unresolved V gene accounts for under half of the shortfall where checked; the remainder is of unknown origin. In this sample the table shows 400,000 to 450,000 clones, 75% to 95% of which occur a single time. The biggest ten clones account for about 12% of the sample.

Sequences were derived from peripheral blood, sampled in a trial of Ad26.COV2.S vaccine versus placebo. The receptors derive from a person between 18 and 59 years old who received the Ad26.COV2.S COVID-19 vaccine or a placebo.

The chain links TRBV27 to TRBJ2-1, with D maybe TRBD2 (5 bases). Germline V CDR1 and CDR2: MNHEY, SMNVEV (reference sequence). Trimming left V 6 bases short and J 0 bases short, with 9 bases between. This CDR3 is 14 amino acids long. The CDR3: CASRNSDSYNEQFF. For the CDR3, the DNA is TGTGCCAGCAGAAATAGCGACTCCTACAATGAGCAGTTCTTC.

A few counts support this clone. The CDR3 DNA is TGTGCCAGCAGTTATGGATTTCAGCCCCAGCATTTT. It yields the protein CASSYGFQPQHF. The chain carries TRBV6-2 or TRBV6-3 and TRBJ1-5; D remains ambiguous. The CDR3 is 12 amino acids. Trimming took off 3 bases at V and 6 bases at J, with 6 bases between the two ends. Looked up from germline, CDR1 is MNHEY and CDR2 is SVGEGT.

V gene TRBV6-5 combines with J gene TRBJ2-7, with D uncertain. The CDR3 loop spans 15 amino acids. Per the germline V gene, CDR1 is MNHEY and CDR2 is SVGAGI. The V and J ends lost 3 bases and 1 base respectively, with 13 bases between them. The CDR3 spells CASSYYGSRSYEQYF. CDR3 in DNA: TGTGCCAGCAGTTATTACGGGTCGCGTTCCTACGAGCAGTACTTC.

The rearrangement links TRBV6-6 to TRBJ1-5; D not certain. The CDR3 has 12 residues. Trimming removed 3 bases at V and 5 bases at J, with 5 bases between. CDR1 and CDR2 (germline): MNHNY, SVGAGI (reference sequence). The CDR3 region is CASSYRDQPQHF. The CDR3 DNA is TGTGCCAGCAGTTATCGGGATCAGCCCCAGCATTTT.

This chain links TRBV7-2 with TRBJ2-5, with 13 nucleotides matching TRBD2. The CDR3 runs to 16 residues. The germline CDR1 and CDR2 sequences are SGHTA and FQGNSA. V was clipped by 1 base and J by 6 bases; unmatched bases: 5. CDR3 DNA sequence: TGTGCCAGCAGCTTAGAGGGGACTAGCGGGATAAAGACCCAGTACTTC. It codes for CASSLEGTSGIKTQYF.

The chain couples TRBV12-3 or TRBV12-4 to TRBJ2-7, with D possibly TRBD1 on 5 matching bases. V lost 6 bases to trimming and J lost 3 bases, with 9 bases between them. This CDR3 comprises 12 residues. The DNA of the CDR3 is TGTGCCAGCAGCTTGACAGTCTACGAGCAGTACTTC. This encodes CASSLTVYEQYF.

This CDR3 is CASSQDQQPTAPNLDEKLFF. The CDR3 DNA reads as TGCGCCAGCAGCCAAGATCAACAACCTACCGCTCCCAACTTGGATGAAAAACTGTTTTTT. The rearrangement uses TRBV4-1 and TRBJ1-4; no definite D call. Germline CDR1 MGHRA, CDR2 YSYEKL. V was clipped by 0 bases and J by 6 bases, with 26 bases between them. This CDR3 is 20 amino acids long.

The V call is TRBV9, the J call TRBJ2-1; no reliable D call. The CDR3 has 16 residues. V was pared by 1 base and J by 0 bases, with 11 bases between. CDR1 and CDR2 from the germline V gene are SGDLS and YYNGEE. As DNA, the CDR3 is TGTGCCAGCAGCGTAAGCTGGCCACCCTCCTACAATGAGCAGTTCTTC. Amino acids: CASSVSWPPSYNEQFF.

The chain carries TRBV7-8 and TRBJ2-7, with a possible D match to TRBD2 (6 bases). The CDR3 has 17 amino acids. Trimming left V 1 base short and J 0 bases short, with 16 bases between. From germline, CDR1 is SGHVS and CDR2 FQNEAQ. The DNA for the CDR3 is TGTGCCAGCAGCTTAGGTTTGGCGGGACGGTCCTCCTACGAGCAGTACTTC. This codes for CASSLGLAGRSSYEQYF.

The rearrangement uses TRBV5-1 and TRBJ2-7; TRBD1 is a possible D gene (6 bases). The CDR3 sequence is 12 residues long. Per germline, CDR1 SGHRS and CDR2 YFSETQ. V was pared by 2 bases and J by 6 bases, with 9 bases between. Written as DNA, the CDR3 is TGCGCCAGCAGCTTACAGGGACGCGAGCAGTACTTC. Its protein product is CASSLQGREQYF.

This chain uses TRBV27 with TRBJ2-1; D might be TRBD1 (6 bases). The germline V gene encodes CDR1 MNHEY and CDR2 SMNVEV (reference sequence). Trimming left V 2 bases short and J 6 bases short, with 11 bases between. The CDR3 has 14 amino acids. Here the CDR3 DNA reads TGTGCCAGCAGTTTAGCCGGGACACCCAATGAGCAGTTCTTC. It specifies CASSLAGTPNEQFF.

The chain combines TRBV30 with TRBJ2-1; 9 bases agree with TRBD2. The junction had 21 bases not matched to a gene; V was cut back by 0 bases and J by 9 bases. The length of the CDR3 is 19 residues. Germline values: CDR1 GTSNPN, CDR2 SVGIG (reference sequence). DNA of the CDR3: TGTGCCTGGAGTGTACTATTAATGTCTAGCGGGGTGCTGGGAGGTGAGCAGTTCTTC. This sequence encodes CAWSVLLMSSGVLGGEQFF.

The V and J genes are TRBV7-9 and TRBJ2-7, with 9 bases aligning to TRBD1. With 8 bases clipped from V and 3 bases from J, the junction kept 5 bases outside the gene matches. From germline, CDR1 is SEHNR and CDR2 FQNEAQ (reference sequence). The CDR3 extends over 13 amino acids. The CDR3 nucleotides read TGTGCCAGCTCGGGACAGGGAGGCTACGAGCAGTACTTC. Residues: CASSGQGGYEQYF.

This rearrangement joins TRBV6-1 to TRBJ2-5, with 13 positions matching TRBD2. The CDR3 totals 19 residues. V trimming: 4 bases; J trimming: 5 bases; junction bases outside the gene matches: 16. The germline gives CDR1 MNHNS, CDR2 SASEGT. As DNA, the CDR3 is TGTGCCAGCAGTGGACGAGGACTAGCGGGAGAGGTACGGGGTGAGACCCAGTACTTC. Translated, it gives CASSGRGLAGEVRGETQYF.

V and J are TRBV28 and TRBJ2-1; 12 bases map to TRBD2. Germline assignment: CDR1 MDHEN and CDR2 SYDVKM. This CDR3 is 15 amino acids long. V lost 4 bases to trimming and J lost 6 bases; unmatched junction nucleotides: 4. The CDR3 sequence: CASSSTSGGPNEQFF. The CDR3 DNA reads TGTGCCAGCAGTTCTACTAGCGGGGGGCCCAATGAGCAGTTCTTC.

The rearrangement joins TRBV6-2 or TRBV6-3 to TRBJ2-6, with D perhaps TRBD2 (6 bases). Germline V CDR1 and CDR2: MNHEY, SVGEGT. Trimming removed 2 bases from V and 3 bases from J, with 8 bases in between. This CDR3 comprises 15 residues. The CDR3 is CASSYGGIGANVLTF. In DNA form, the CDR3 reads TGTGCCAGCAGTTACGGAGGGATTGGGGCCAACGTCCTGACTTTC.

V is TRBV6-5 and J is TRBJ2-5, with 7 positions matching TRBD1. J was trimmed by 5 bases and V by 0 bases; bases with no gene match: 6. Germline V gene lookup returns CDR1 MNHEY and CDR2 SVGAGI. This CDR3 comprises 15 residues. The CDR3 here is CASSYSRQGGETQYF. As DNA, the CDR3 is TGTGCCAGCAGTTACTCCCGACAGGGCGGGGAGACCCAGTACTTC.

V is TRBV21-1 and J is TRBJ2-2; no check of the table's D call, TRBD2, against the DNA was made. TRBV21-1 is listed as a pseudogene. The CDR3 covers 14 residues. The CDR3 reads CASSKGRNTGELFF. The CDR3 DNA reads TGTGCCAGCAGCAAGGGGAGGAACACCGGGGAGCTGTTTTTT.

The rearrangement links TRBV5-8 to TRBJ2-1; 9 positions match TRBD1. The CDR3 length is 18 residues. The V gene's germline CDR1 is SGHTS and CDR2 YDEGEE. V was pared by 7 bases and J by 0 bases, with 14 bases of the junction left unmatched. DNA of the CDR3: TGTGCCAGCGACGATACGGCCGGGACAGGGAGCTCCTACAATGAGCAGTTCTTC. This sequence encodes CASDDTAGTGSSYNEQFF.

V gene TRBV12-5 combines with J gene TRBJ2-1; 9 bases agree with TRBD1. This CDR3 is built from 16 residues. V gave up 0 bases and J gave up 5 bases; unmatched junction bases: 5. Germline V lookup: CDR1 LGHNT, CDR2 FRNRAP. The CDR3 bases are TGTGCTAGTGGTTTGGTAGGACAGGGGATCCACAATGAGCAGTTCTTC. Its protein is CASGLVGQGIHNEQFF.

This clone was counted between two and nine times. DNA for the CDR3: TGTGCCAGCAGCGTAGCTGGGGAGACTGAAGCTTTCTTT. Translating it yields CASSVAGETEAFF. The rearrangement joins TRBV9 to TRBJ1-1; no firm D call. The V gene's germline CDR1 is SGDLS and CDR2 YYNGEE. Trimming cost V 0 bases and J 5 bases, with 8 bases left between them. The CDR3 has 13 amino acids.